This T cell receptor (beta chain) comes out of a study of a mutant IDH1 vaccine in newly diagnosed glioma. At the level of the study: Patients received eight vaccinations in weeks 1, 3, 5, 7, 11, 15, 19, 23. Vaccine dosing followed radiotherapy by 4-6 weeks, or accompanied temozolomide cycles. Antecedent treatment encompassed radiotherapy, temozolomide, or their combination; the majority received both.

Some clones are missing from TCRdb's copy, which holds only in-frame ones; the method was immunoSEQ multiplex PCR. The profile covers roughly 130,000 clones, with 80% appearing a single time and 5.5% taken by the ten largest. Worth noting for this clone: The antigen is unknown.

Time point given: week 11, during vaccination. Each dose of the vaccine consisted of 300 ug of mutant IDH1 20-mer peptide, with topical imiquimod. The TCR was taken from a man aged 40-49 years with glioma. This sample comprised PBMCs, obtained from a glioma patient whose treatment included an IDH1 peptide vaccine.

CDR3 in amino acids: CASSYFMGGGNTEAFF. In DNA, the CDR3 is TGTGCCAGCAGTTACTTCATGGGAGGTGGGAACACTGAAGCTTTCTTT. V is TRBV6-6 and J is TRBJ1-1; D unresolved. Germline V gene lookup returns CDR1 MNHNY and CDR2 SVGAGI (reference sequence). The germline V and J ends were trimmed by 1 base and 1 base, with 13 bases remaining between them. The length of the CDR3 is 16 residues.